This TCR beta chain is drawn from a study of cytomegalovirus exposure and HLA in healthy donors. Study conclusions and caveats: Later analysis identified about 15,000 TCR beta sequences associated with HLA alleles, using a false discovery rate threshold of 0.05.

The V gene's germline CDR1 is LNHDA and CDR2 SQIVND (reference sequence). The CDR3 contains 15 residues. J lost 2 bases, V lost 5 bases, and 7 bases had no gene match. 60 Vbeta and 13 Jbeta primers were used in PCR. Here immunoSEQ multiplex PCR was the method, and the copy in TCRdb shows in-frame clones only, minus some. The sample yields 150,000 to 200,000 clones, under 9.5% seen once. This clone was picked up a small number of times. Its antigen remains unidentified. What was sequenced was PBMCs. This TCR was recovered from a woman aged 25-40 years in good health and CMV-seropositive. V is TRBV19 and J is TRBJ1-1; 8 positions agree with TRBD1. The DNA of the CDR3 is TGTGCCAGTAGTCGACAGGGGTATTTCAACACTGAAGCTTTCTTT. Its translation: CASSRQGYFNTEAFF.